This TCR beta chain was obtained from a study of blood T cell repertoires in COVID-19. Study-wide background: The United States, Italy and Spain were the sources of the acute and convalescent COVID-19 samples. PBMCs, B-cell-depleted T cells, or T cells provided the cDNA or gDNA that made up the material.

This table comes from immunoSEQ multiplex PCR, and its TCRdb copy is limited to in-frame clones, with some not included. The data show about 270,000 clones, about 89% seen once. The V and J ends lost 8 bases and 4 bases respectively, with 12 bases between them. The CDR3 runs to 14 residues. CDR1 and CDR2 (germline): SNHLY, FYNNEI. This clonotype originated in a man in his forties who had recovered from COVID-19. V is TRBV2 and J is TRBJ2-6; possible D gene TRBD2, 6 bases. Specimen: peripheral blood. The CDR3 protein is CASGGAQGANVLTF. CDR3 nucleotide sequence: TGTGCCAGCGGCGGGGCCCAGGGGGCCAACGTCCTGACTTTC.